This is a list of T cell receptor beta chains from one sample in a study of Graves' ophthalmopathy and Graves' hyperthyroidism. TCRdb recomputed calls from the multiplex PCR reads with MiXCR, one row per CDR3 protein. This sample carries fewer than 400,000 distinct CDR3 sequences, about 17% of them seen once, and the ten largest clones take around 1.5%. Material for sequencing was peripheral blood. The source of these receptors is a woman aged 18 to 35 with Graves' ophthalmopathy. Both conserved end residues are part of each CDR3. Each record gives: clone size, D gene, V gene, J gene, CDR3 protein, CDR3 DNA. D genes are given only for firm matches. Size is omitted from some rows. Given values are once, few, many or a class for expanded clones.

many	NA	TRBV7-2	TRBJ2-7	CASSFARRASYEQYF	TGTGCCAGCAGCTTCGCTAGGAGGGCGTCCTACGAGCAGTACTTC
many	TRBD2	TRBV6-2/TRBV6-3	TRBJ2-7	CASSYSQAGGIYEQYF	TGTGCCAGCAGTTACTCGCAAGCGGGAGGAATCTACGAGCAGTACTTC
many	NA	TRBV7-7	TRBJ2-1	CASSLGLYNEQFF	TGTGCTAGCAGCCTGGGGTTATACAATGAGCAGTTCTTC
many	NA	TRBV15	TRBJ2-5	CATSRGIGDFQETQYF	TGTGCCACCAGCCGAGGAATTGGGGACTTTCAAGAGACCCAGTACTTC
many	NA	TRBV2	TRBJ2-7	CASSAARDYEQYF	TGTGCCAGCAGTGCGGCCAGGGACTACGAGCAGTACTTC
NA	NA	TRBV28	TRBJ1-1	CASSPGTFMNTEAFF	TGTGCCAGCAGTCCCGGGACGTTCATGAACACTGAAGCTTTCTTT
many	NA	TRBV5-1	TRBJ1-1	CASSPTFQGEAFF	TGCGCCAGCAGCCCTACCTTCCAGGGGGAAGCTTTCTTT
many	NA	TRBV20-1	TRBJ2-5	CSARAQIQETQYF	TGCAGTGCTAGAGCGCAGATCCAAGAGACCCAGTACTTC
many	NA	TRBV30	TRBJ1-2	CAWSATGINYGYTF	TGTGCCTGGAGTGCGACAGGAATTAACTATGGCTACACCTTC
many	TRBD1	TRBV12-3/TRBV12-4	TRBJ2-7	CASSFSRGTANEQYF	TGTGCCAGCAGTTTTAGCAGGGGGACGGCGAATGAGCAGTACTTC
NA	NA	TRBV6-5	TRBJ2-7	CASSLVRGAPGYEQYF	TGTGCCAGCAGTTTGGTTCGGGGGGCCCCGGGTTACGAGCAGTACTTC
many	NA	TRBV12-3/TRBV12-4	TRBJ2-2	CASKIPGAVTGELFF	TGTGCCAGCAAGATCCCAGGGGCGGTAACCGGGGAGCTGTTTTTT
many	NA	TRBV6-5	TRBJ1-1	CASWVGTEAFF	TGTGCCTCATGGGTGGGCACTGAAGCTTTCTTT
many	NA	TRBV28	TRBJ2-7	CASSFVRNSYEQYF	TGTGCCAGCAGTTTTGTTCGGAATTCCTACGAGCAGTACTTC
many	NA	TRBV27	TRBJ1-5	CASSFGVGDQPQHF	TGTGCCAGCAGTTTTGGAGTGGGAGATCAGCCCCAGCATTTT
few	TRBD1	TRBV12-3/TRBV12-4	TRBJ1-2	CASSPGTGGSGYTF	TGTGCCAGCAGTCCCGGGACAGGGGGTTCTGGCTACACCTTC
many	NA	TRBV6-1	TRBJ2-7	CASSEGLSYEQYF	TGTGCCAGCAGTGAGGGACTCTCCTACGAGCAGTACTTC
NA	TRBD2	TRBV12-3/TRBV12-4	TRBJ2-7	CASSLDLGGVRYEQYF	TGTGCCAGCAGTTTGGATCTGGGGGGGGTTCGGTACGAGCAGTACTTC
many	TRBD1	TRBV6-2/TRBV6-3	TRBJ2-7	CASSSGQGWHEQYF	TGTGCCAGCAGCTCCGGACAGGGGTGGCACGAGCAGTACTTC
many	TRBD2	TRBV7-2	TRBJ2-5	CASSVGLAEETQYF	TGTGCCAGCAGCGTGGGACTAGCCGAAGAGACCCAGTACTTC
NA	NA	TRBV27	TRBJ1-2	CASSSTTRDYGYTF	TGTGCCAGCAGCAGCACGACAAGGGACTATGGCTACACCTTC
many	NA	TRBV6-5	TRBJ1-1	CASLWGTEAFF	TGTGCCAGCCTTTGGGGCACTGAAGCTTTCTTT
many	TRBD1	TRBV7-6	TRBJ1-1	CASSLFPVQGLNTEAFF	TGTGCCAGCAGCTTATTTCCAGTACAGGGGCTGAACACTGAAGCTTTCTTT
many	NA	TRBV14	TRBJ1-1	CASTGGSNTEAFF	TGTGCCAGCACCGGGGGCTCCAACACTGAAGCTTTCTTT
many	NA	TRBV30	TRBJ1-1	CAWTEGSPTVVGFF	TGTGCCTGGACCGAAGGCTCCCCAACAGTGGTTGGTTTCTTT
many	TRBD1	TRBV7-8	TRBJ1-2	CASSRGTVGYGYTF	TGTGCCAGCAGCCGGGGGACAGTCGGCTATGGCTACACCTTC
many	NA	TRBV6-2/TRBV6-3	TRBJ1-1	CASSTLDRQQAFF	TGTGCCAGCAGTACTCTCGACCGACAGCAGGCTTTCTTT
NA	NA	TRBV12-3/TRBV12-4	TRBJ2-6	CAIRTEQGTGANVLTF	TGTGCCATAAGGACAGAGCAAGGAACTGGGGCCAACGTCCTGACTTTC